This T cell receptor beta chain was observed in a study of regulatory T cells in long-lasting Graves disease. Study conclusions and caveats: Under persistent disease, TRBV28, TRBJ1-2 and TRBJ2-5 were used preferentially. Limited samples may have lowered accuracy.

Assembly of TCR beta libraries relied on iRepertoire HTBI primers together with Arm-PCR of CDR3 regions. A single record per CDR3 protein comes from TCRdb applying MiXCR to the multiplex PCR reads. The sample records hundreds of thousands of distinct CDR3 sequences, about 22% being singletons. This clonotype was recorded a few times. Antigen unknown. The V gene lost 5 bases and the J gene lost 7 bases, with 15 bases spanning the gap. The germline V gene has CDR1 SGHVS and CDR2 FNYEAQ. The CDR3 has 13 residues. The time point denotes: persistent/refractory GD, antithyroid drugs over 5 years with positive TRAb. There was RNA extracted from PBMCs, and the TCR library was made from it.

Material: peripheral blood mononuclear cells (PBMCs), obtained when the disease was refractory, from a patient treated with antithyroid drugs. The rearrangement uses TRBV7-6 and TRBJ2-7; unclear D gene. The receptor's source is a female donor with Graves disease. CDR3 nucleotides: TGTGCCAGCAGCCCGGTGGGGTTGAGTGAGCAGTACTTC. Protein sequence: CASSPVGLSEQYF.